The 9 T cell receptor beta chains reported below all come from one sample, sequenced in a study of blood T cells in healthy people across ages. With a J-beta primer mix and a sample-barcoded 5' primer, a second PCR ran about 7 to 12 cycles. One entry per CDR3 protein, called by TCRdb with MiXCR from the 5' RACE reads. The data hold 1.5 million to 2 million distinct CDR3 sequences, with just under 50% observed a single time. Sequencing was performed on blood. The receptors were gathered from a woman aged 40 to 50 in good health.

CDR3 loop: CNAEGATNEKLFF. The CDR3, as DNA: TGCAACGCGGAGGGGGCAACTAATGAAAAACTGTTTTTT. This chain links TRBV29-1 with TRBJ1-4; D might be TRBD1 (6 bases). In germline, CDR1 is SQVTM, CDR2 ANQGSEA. CDR3 size: 13 residues.

The J gene is TRBJ2-3, the V gene TRBV4-3, with D hard to call. The CDR3 sequence is 15 residues long. Germline CDR1 reads LGHNA; CDR2 reads YSLEER. Trimming cost V 0 bases and J 4 bases, with 11 bases left between them. Written as DNA, the CDR3 is TGCGCCAGCAGCCAAGATAGTTCAGGCCCAGATACGCAGTATTTT. Translated: CASSQDSSGPDTQYF.

This clonotype was detected only a few times. The chain is built from TRBV20-1 and TRBJ2-1; maybe TRBD1 (5 bases). CDR1 is DFQATT and CDR2 is SNEGSKA in the germline V gene (reference sequence). The CDR3 extends over 15 amino acids. Between the trimmed V and J ends, which lost 1 base and 0 bases, there was a span of 10 bases. The CDR3 DNA reads TGCAGTGCTAGAGGGGGCAGGGCCTCCTACAATGAGCAGTTCTTC. It translates to CSARGGRASYNEQFF.

V usage is TRBV6-5 and J usage is TRBJ2-5; no definite D call. CDR1 and CDR2 (germline): MNHEY, SVGAGI. V was shortened by 2 bases and J by 5 bases, with 9 bases between the two germline ends. This CDR3 region has 13 residues. The CDR3 loop is CASSYRPRETQYF. Here the CDR3 DNA reads TGTGCCAGCAGTTACCGGCCGAGGGAGACCCAGTACTTC.

The chain's CDR3 is CASSLGSGKSGYTF. The CDR3 DNA reads TGTGCCAGCAGTTTAGGTTCTGGGAAGTCTGGCTACACCTTC. The rearrangement joins TRBV28 to TRBJ1-2, with D unclear. The germline gives CDR1 MDHEN, CDR2 SYDVKM. Trimming pared 2 bases from V and 7 bases from J, leaving 14 bases between. The CDR3 extends over 14 amino acids.

This clonotype came up a few times. The chain has TRBV4-1 and TRBJ2-5; D unclear. V lost 2 bases to trimming and J lost 5 bases, with 9 bases between them. The CDR3 covers 13 residues. Per germline, CDR1 MGHRA and CDR2 YSYEKL. This chain's CDR3 is CASSQQRAETQYF. Here the CDR3 DNA reads TGCGCCAGCAGCCAACAAAGGGCTGAGACCCAGTACTTC.

This rearrangement joins TRBV29-1 to TRBJ2-5; tentative D call: TRBD2 (7 bases). The germline gives CDR1 SQVTM, CDR2 ANQGSEA. The CDR3 runs to 12 residues. CDR3 protein: CGFAGAGETQYF. CDR3 nucleotides: TGCGGCTTCGCGGGGGCCGGGGAGACCCAGTACTTC.

The rearrangement uses TRBV20-1 and TRBJ2-7, with 10 bases identical to TRBD2. V lost 5 bases to trimming and J lost 6 bases; unmatched junction nucleotides: 10. This CDR3 has 14 residues. CDR1 is DFQATT and CDR2 is SNEGSKA in the germline V gene (reference sequence). CDR3 residues: CSARSGGTSSEQYF. In nucleotides, the CDR3 is TGCAGTGCTCGTAGCGGGGGGACCTCTAGCGAGCAGTACTTC.

The rearrangement joins TRBV28 to TRBJ2-4; 10 nucleotides match TRBD2. The J call may be mistaken, given a closer DNA end match to TRBJ2-7. CDR1 and CDR2 from the germline V gene are MDHEN and SYDVKM. The CDR3 is 16 residues long. CDR3 DNA sequence: TGTGCCAGCTCCTCCTCGGCGGCTAGCGGGGGCTACGAGCAGTACTTC. It translates to CASSSSAASGGYEQYF.